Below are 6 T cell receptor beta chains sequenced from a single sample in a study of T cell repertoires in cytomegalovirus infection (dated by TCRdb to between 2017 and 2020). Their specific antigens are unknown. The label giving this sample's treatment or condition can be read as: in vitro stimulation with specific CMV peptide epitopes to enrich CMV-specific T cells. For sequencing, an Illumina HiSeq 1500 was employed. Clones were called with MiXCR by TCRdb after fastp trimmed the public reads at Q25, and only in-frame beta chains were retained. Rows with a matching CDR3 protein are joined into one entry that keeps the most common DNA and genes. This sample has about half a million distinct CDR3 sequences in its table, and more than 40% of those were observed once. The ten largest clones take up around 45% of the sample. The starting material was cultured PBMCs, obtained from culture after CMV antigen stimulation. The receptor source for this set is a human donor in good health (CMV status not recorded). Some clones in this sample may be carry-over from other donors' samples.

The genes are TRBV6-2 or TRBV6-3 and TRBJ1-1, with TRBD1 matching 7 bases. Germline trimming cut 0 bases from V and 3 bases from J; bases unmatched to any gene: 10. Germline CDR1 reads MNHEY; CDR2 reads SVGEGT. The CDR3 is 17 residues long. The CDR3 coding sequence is TGTGCCAGCAGTTACTCGAGGAGGACAGGACAGGACACTGAAGCTTTCTTT. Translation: CASSYSRRTGQDTEAFF.

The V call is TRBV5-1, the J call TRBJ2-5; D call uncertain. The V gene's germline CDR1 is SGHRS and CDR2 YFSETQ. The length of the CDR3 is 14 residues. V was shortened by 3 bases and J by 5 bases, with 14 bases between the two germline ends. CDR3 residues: CASSSQTSRETQYF. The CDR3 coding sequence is TGCGCCAGCAGCTCCCAGACCAGCCGCGAGACCCAGTACTTC.

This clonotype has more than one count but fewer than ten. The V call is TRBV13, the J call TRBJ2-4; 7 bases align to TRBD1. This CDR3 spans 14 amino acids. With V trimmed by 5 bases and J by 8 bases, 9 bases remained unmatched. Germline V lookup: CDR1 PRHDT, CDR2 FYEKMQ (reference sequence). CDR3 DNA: TGTGCCAGCAGCCAAGACAGGGACAATGACATTCAGTACTTC. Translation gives CASSQDRDNDIQYF.

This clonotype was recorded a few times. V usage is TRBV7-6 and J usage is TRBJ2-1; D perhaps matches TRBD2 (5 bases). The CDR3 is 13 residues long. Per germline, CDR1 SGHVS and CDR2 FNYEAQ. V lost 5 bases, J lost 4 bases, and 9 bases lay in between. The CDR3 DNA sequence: TGTGCCAGCAGCCGTGACTATTACAATGAGCAGTTCTTC. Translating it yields CASSRDYYNEQFF.

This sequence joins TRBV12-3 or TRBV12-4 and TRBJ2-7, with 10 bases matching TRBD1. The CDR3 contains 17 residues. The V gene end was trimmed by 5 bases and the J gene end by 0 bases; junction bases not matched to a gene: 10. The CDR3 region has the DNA TGTGCCAGCAGTCACTCCCCGGGACAGGGGCACTCCTACGAGCAGTACTTC. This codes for CASSHSPGQGHSYEQYF.

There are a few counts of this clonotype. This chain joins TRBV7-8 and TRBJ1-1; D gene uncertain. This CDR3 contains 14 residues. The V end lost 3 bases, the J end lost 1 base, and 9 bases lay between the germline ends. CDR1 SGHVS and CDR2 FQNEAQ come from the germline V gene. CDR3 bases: TGTGCCAGCAGCTTTAATATCAGGAACACTGAAGCTTTCTTT. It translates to CASSFNIRNTEAFF.